This T cell receptor beta chain was recorded in a study of cytomegalovirus exposure and HLA in healthy donors. Turning to the study itself: The 90 to 150 validation repertoires, a later analysis reported, used the same platform as the 550 to 700 repertoires from the first cohort. Study results and limitations: Rarity held for most TCR sequences, but there were some public TCRs that occurred in many donors.

This table comes from immunoSEQ multiplex PCR, and its TCRdb copy is limited to in-frame clones, with some not included. The sample holds about 55,000 clones, 80% to 95% seen once. The CDR3 runs 15 residues. V was trimmed by 3 bases and J by 6 bases, leaving 14 bases between them. Germline V lookup: CDR1 MRHNA, CDR2 SNTAGT. This clone has more than one count but fewer than ten. Its antigen is undetermined. The material sequenced was PBMCs. This TCR was sampled from a man younger than 30 in good health and CMV-seronegative. V and J are TRBV6-4 and TRBJ2-2; tentative D call: TRBD2 (6 bases). Written as DNA, the CDR3 is TGTGCCAGCAGTGATGGGAGTGGAGGGTCCGGGGAGCTGTTTTTT. Its translation is CASSDGSGGSGELFF.